The next 23 T cell receptor beta chains were all read from a single sample in a study of blood T cells in healthy people across ages. A second PCR, run for about 7 to 11 cycles, used a sample-barcoded 5' primer plus a J-beta primer mix. One entry per CDR3 protein, called by TCRdb with MiXCR from the 5' RACE reads. The sample holds 850,000 to 1,000,000 distinct CDR3 sequences, about 53% seen once. Sequencing was done on a sample of blood. These receptors were obtained from a woman in her fifties or sixties in good health.

CDR3 sequence: CASGTGGRSTDTQYF. In DNA, the CDR3 is TGTGCCAGCGGAACGGGAGGGAGGAGCACAGATACGCAGTATTTT. This rearrangement joins TRBV6-6 to TRBJ2-3; TRBD2 aligns across 8 bases. V shed 8 bases, J shed 0 bases, and the junction held 7 bases outside the gene matches. This CDR3 comprises 15 residues. Germline values: CDR1 MNHNY, CDR2 SVGAGI (reference sequence).

V and J are TRBV6-2 or TRBV6-3 and TRBJ1-5; D uncertain. CDR3 length: 12 amino acids. CDR1 is MNHEY, CDR2 SVGEGT, per germline. Trimming pared 4 bases from V and 9 bases from J, leaving 10 bases between. CDR3 amino acids: CASSSYGRPQHF. DNA for the CDR3: TGTGCCAGCAGTTCCTACGGGAGGCCCCAGCATTTT.

This clonotype was seen a handful of times. DNA of the CDR3: TGTGCCAGCAGTTATTCGGGCGGGGATCAGCCCCAGCATTTT. Translated, it gives CASSYSGGDQPQHF. The chain is built from TRBV12-3 or TRBV12-4 and TRBJ1-5; D not resolved. The CDR3 has 14 residues. Trimming pared 4 bases from V and 5 bases from J, leaving 12 bases between.

This clonotype was detected many times. The chain employs TRBV29-1 and TRBJ2-7; TRBD2 matches at 7 bases. J lost 2 bases, V lost 4 bases, and 5 bases had no gene match. The CDR3 spans 13 residues. Germline V CDR1 and CDR2: SQVTM, ANQGSEA. The DNA of the CDR3 is TGCAGCGTTGTATCGGGAGGAACCTACGAGCAGTACTTC. It yields the protein CSVVSGGTYEQYF.

The chain uses TRBV3-1 and TRBJ2-3, with a possible D match to TRBD1 (6 bases). CDR1 is LGHDT, CDR2 YNNKEL, per germline (reference sequence). CDR3 length equals 16 residues. Deletions cut 1 base from V and 4 bases from J, with 15 bases between. The CDR3 region has the DNA TGTGCCAGCAGCCAAGTACACACAGGGTCTTCAGATACGCAGTATTTT. Amino acid sequence: CASSQVHTGSSDTQYF.

The chain links TRBV5-5 to TRBJ1-2, with 7 bases fitting TRBD1. V was pared by 3 bases and J by 2 bases, with 4 bases of the junction left unmatched. The germline V gene encodes CDR1 SGHKS and CDR2 YYEKEE (reference sequence). The CDR3 length is 14 residues. The DNA for the CDR3 is TGTGCCAGCAGCTCCTCAGGGGGGAACTATGGCTACACCTTC. Translating gives CASSSSGGNYGYTF.

This clonotype came up a few times. This chain uses TRBV29-1 with TRBJ2-5, with 11 bases matching TRBD2. The J call is in doubt because the DNA end fits TRBJ2-7 better. Looked up from germline, CDR1 is SQVTM and CDR2 is ANQGSEA. This CDR3 has 14 residues. The DNA for the CDR3 is TGCAGCGTTGAAACTAGCGGGAGCGGGAACGAGCAGTACTTC. It yields the protein CSVETSGSGNEQYF.

This chain uses TRBV5-1 with TRBJ2-3; 9 bases are a match to TRBD2. Germline CDR1 SGHRS, CDR2 YFSETQ. This CDR3 has 16 residues. With 4 bases clipped from V and 3 bases from J, the junction kept 9 bases outside the gene matches. The CDR3 DNA follows: TGCGCCAGCAGCGCAAACCAACTAGCGGGTACAGATACGCAGTATTTT. It specifies CASSANQLAGTDTQYF.

The chain is built from TRBV24-1 and TRBJ2-1, with 7 bases aligning to TRBD1. Germline CDR1 reads KGHDR; CDR2 reads SFDVKD. There are 16 residues in the CDR3. With V trimmed by 1 base and J by 5 bases, 7 bases remained unmatched. CDR3 DNA sequence: TGTGCCACCAGTGATTTACCCCGGACAGGAAACAATGAGCAGTTCTTC. Translated: CATSDLPRTGNNEQFF.

The gene calls are TRBV6-5 and TRBJ2-3, with no clear D. CDR1 is MNHEY, CDR2 SVGAGI, per germline. This CDR3 spans 15 amino acids. Trimming stripped 5 bases from V and 0 bases from J, with 12 bases between. DNA of the CDR3: TGTGCCAGCAGTCCCAATAGACCTAGCACAGATACGCAGTATTTT. This encodes CASSPNRPSTDTQYF.

This clonotype was recorded a few times. J is TRBJ2-5 and V is TRBV20-1, with a weak D call TRBD2 (6 bases). The germline V and J ends were trimmed by 7 bases and 4 bases, with 22 bases remaining between them. The CDR3 spans 15 residues. The germline gives CDR1 DFQATT, CDR2 SNEGSKA (reference sequence). The CDR3 spells CSGRRVLAVGETQYF. CDR3 in DNA: TGCAGTGGGAGGCGAGTACTAGCTGTTGGAGAGACCCAGTACTTC.

The chain couples TRBV2 to TRBJ2-5; 9 nucleotides match TRBD2. With 6 bases clipped from V and 11 bases from J, the junction kept 13 bases outside the gene matches. The V gene's germline CDR1 is SNHLY and CDR2 FYNNEI. There are 14 residues in the CDR3. The chain's CDR3 is CASSPRLADNEQYF. CDR3 bases: TGTGCCAGCAGCCCCCGACTAGCGGACAATGAGCAGTACTTC.

The chain couples TRBV3-1 to TRBJ2-5, with 7 bases lining up with TRBD2. The germline CDR1 and CDR2 sequences are LGHDT and YNNKEL (reference sequence). The V and J ends lost 4 bases and 3 bases, in that order; junction bases with no gene match: 17. CDR3 length equals 18 residues. The CDR3, as DNA: TGTGCCAGCAGCCCACCCGTGCGGGAGTTCTTTGTAGAAGAGACCCAGTACTTC. It specifies CASSPPVREFFVEETQYF.

This clonotype was found a few times. J is TRBJ2-1 and V is TRBV29-1; D remains unclear. Germline V lookup: CDR1 SQVTM, CDR2 ANQGSEA. V was shortened by 6 bases and J by 7 bases, with 19 bases between the two germline ends. The CDR3 consists of 14 residues. The CDR3 sequence is CSVLSRRQLNEQFF. The CDR3 region has the DNA TGCAGCGTCCTCTCCCGGCGGCAGTTAAATGAGCAGTTCTTC.

The chain has TRBV10-3 and TRBJ2-1, with D perhaps matching TRBD1 (5 bases). This CDR3 has 12 residues. Germline CDR1 is ENHRY and CDR2 is SYGVKD. The V end was cut by 4 bases, the J end by 5 bases, with 6 bases between. The CDR3 nucleotides are TGTGCCATCAGTGGACAGAACAATGAGCAGTTCTTC. It codes for CAISGQNNEQFF.

V and J are TRBV4-1 and TRBJ2-2, with TRBD1 matching over 10 bases. Germline CDR1 is MGHRA and CDR2 is YSYEKL. This CDR3 region has 17 residues. The trim removed 3 bases at V and 0 bases at J, leaving 4 bases unmatched. DNA of the CDR3: TGCGCCAGCAGCCAGATGGGGACAGGGGCGAACACCGGGGAGCTGTTTTTT. It codes for CASSQMGTGANTGELFF.

This clonotype was seen more than once but under ten times. The V gene is TRBV7-9, the J gene TRBJ2-3; D is unclear. The CDR3 is made up of 15 amino acids. From germline, CDR1 is SEHNR and CDR2 FQNEAQ (reference sequence). The V gene lost 4 bases and the J gene lost 4 bases, with 15 bases spanning the gap. The CDR3 nucleotides read TGTGCCAGCAGCTCAATCGGAGTTCCACCAGATACGCAGTATTTT. Protein product: CASSSIGVPPDTQYF.

DNA of the CDR3: TGTGCCAGCAGCTTTGGAGATCTGGAGACCCAGTACTTC. Translated, it gives CASSFGDLETQYF. The chain joins TRBV7-3 to TRBJ2-5; D gene unclear. Deletions cut 3 bases from V and 5 bases from J, with 10 bases between. The CDR3 contains 13 residues. Germline V CDR1 and CDR2: SGHTA, FQGTGA.

V and J are TRBV7-8 and TRBJ2-7; maybe TRBD2 (5 bases). Looked up from germline, CDR1 is SGHVS and CDR2 is FQNEAQ. The length of the CDR3 is 15 residues. Trimming pared 3 bases from V and 4 bases from J, leaving 16 bases between. CDR3 region: CASSFSIGGPYEQYF. The CDR3 nucleotides are TGTGCCAGCAGCTTTAGTATAGGAGGCCCTTACGAGCAGTACTTC.

The chain combines TRBV12-3 or TRBV12-4 with TRBJ1-4; 7 nucleotides line up with TRBD1. This CDR3 contains 20 residues. V lost 6 bases, J lost 2 bases, and 21 bases stayed unmatched. The CDR3 spells CASSRLVGDSLSRTNEKLFF. The CDR3 DNA follows: TGTGCCAGCAGCCGACTGGTAGGGGACAGCTTATCGAGGACTAATGAAAAACTGTTTTTT.

This clonotype was detected once. V gene TRBV6-2 or TRBV6-3 combines with J gene TRBJ2-7; D is uncertain. Per the germline V gene, CDR1 is MNHEY and CDR2 is SVGEGT. The CDR3 extends over 11 amino acids. V was pared by 5 bases and J by 10 bases, with 12 bases between. The CDR3 DNA follows: TGTGCCAGCAGTCCCTCCTCGAAACAGTACTTC. Its protein product is CASSPSSKQYF.

The rearrangement joins TRBV5-1 to TRBJ2-1; 7 bases align to TRBD2. The ends lost 4 bases at V and 7 bases at J; junction bases unmatched: 14. Germline V gives CDR1 SGHRS, CDR2 YFSETQ. The CDR3 covers 16 residues. The CDR3 nucleotides are TGCGCCAGCAGCGTCGGCGGGAGTGGTGTGGTAAATGAGCAGTTCTTC. Its translation: CASSVGGSGVVNEQFF.

J is TRBJ2-6 and V is TRBV28; TRBD1 or TRBD2 may be the D gene (5 bases each). Looked up from germline, CDR1 is MDHEN and CDR2 is SYDVKM. The V end lost 5 bases, the J end lost 0 bases, and 20 bases lay between the germline ends. The CDR3 totals 19 residues. CDR3 amino acids: CASSPFTRGPSSGANVLTF. CDR3 DNA: TGTGCCAGCAGTCCCTTTACCCGGGGCCCTTCCTCTGGGGCCAACGTCCTGACTTTC.